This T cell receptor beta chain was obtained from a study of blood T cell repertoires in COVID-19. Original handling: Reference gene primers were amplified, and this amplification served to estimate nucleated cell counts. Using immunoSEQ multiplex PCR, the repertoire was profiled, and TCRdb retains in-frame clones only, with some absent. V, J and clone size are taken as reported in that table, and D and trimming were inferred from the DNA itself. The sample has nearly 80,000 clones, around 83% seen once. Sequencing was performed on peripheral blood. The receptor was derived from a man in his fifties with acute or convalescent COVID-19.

The chain's CDR3 is CASSPRTSGEPYEQYF. The CDR3, as DNA: TGCGCCAGCAGCCCTAGGACTAGCGGGGAACCCTACGAGCAGTACTTC. The genes are TRBV4-1 and TRBJ2-7; 12 nucleotides align to TRBD2. This CDR3 region has 16 residues. The V gene's germline CDR1 is MGHRA and CDR2 YSYEKL. Germline trimming cut 4 bases from V and 2 bases from J; bases unmatched to any gene: 6.